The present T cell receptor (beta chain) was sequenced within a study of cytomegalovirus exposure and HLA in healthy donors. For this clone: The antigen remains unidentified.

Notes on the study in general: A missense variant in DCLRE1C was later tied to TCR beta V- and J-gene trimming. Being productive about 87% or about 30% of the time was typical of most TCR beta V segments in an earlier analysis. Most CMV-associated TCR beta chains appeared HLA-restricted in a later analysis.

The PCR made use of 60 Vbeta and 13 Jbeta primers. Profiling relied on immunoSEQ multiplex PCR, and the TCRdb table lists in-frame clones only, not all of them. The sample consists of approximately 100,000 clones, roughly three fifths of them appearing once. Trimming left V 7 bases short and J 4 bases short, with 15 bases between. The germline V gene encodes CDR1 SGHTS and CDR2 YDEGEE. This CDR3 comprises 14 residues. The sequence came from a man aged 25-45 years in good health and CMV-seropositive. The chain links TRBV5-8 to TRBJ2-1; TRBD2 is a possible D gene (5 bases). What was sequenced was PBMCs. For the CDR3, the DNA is TGTGCCAGCGGTTTACTAGAACCATACAATGAGCAGTTCTTC. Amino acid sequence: CASGLLEPYNEQFF.